These T cell receptor beta chains were read from a single sample in a study of CD8 T cells in Susac syndrome. TCRdb independently ran MiXCR on the immunoSEQ multiplex PCR reads; one entry per CDR3 protein. In the table there are approximately 70,000 distinct CDR3 sequences, nearly 96% of which are singletons. The sample consisted of CD4+ T cells from PBMCs. The receptors shown here come from a human donor with multiple sclerosis. Each CDR3 is given with its conserved first and last residue. D genes are given only for firm matches. Size is omitted from some rows. Given values are once, few, many or a class for expanded clones.

TRBJ2-6 TRBV12-3/TRBV12-4 NA NA TGTGCCAGCAGCAGGAACTCTGGGGCCAACGTCCTGACTTTC CASSRNSGANVLTF
TRBJ1-5 TRBV7-4 NA NA TGTGCCAGCAGCCGCGCCTACCGGGGGGACTCGGATCAGCCCCAGCATTTT CASSRAYRGDSDQPQHF
TRBJ1-1 TRBV7-3 TRBD1 NA TGTGCCAGCAGCTTAACCAGGGGGCCCATGGCTGAAGCTTTCTTT CASSLTRGPMAEAFF
TRBJ2-3 TRBV6-5 NA NA TGTGCCAGCAGTTACTCCCACGGCACAGATACGCAGTATTTT CASSYSHGTDTQYF
TRBJ2-7 TRBV12-3/TRBV12-4 NA NA TGTGCCAGCAGTGCCCGGGACGGCCGCTCCTACGAGCAGTACTTC CASSARDGRSYEQYF
TRBJ2-2 TRBV12-3/TRBV12-4 NA NA TGTGCCAGCAGTCCCGAAGGTGGTTACACCGGGGAGCTGTTTTTT CASSPEGGYTGELFF
TRBJ1-1 TRBV7-2 NA NA TGTGCCAGCAGTCCTACTCTCTACACTGAAGCTTTCTTT CASSPTLYTEAFF
TRBJ2-5 TRBV4-2 NA NA TGTGCCAGCAGCCCCACAGGAGCTGAAGAGACCCAGTACTTC CASSPTGAEETQYF
TRBJ2-1 TRBV30 TRBD1 NA TGTGCCTGGCCGGACAGGATCAATGAGCAGTTCTTC CAWPDRINEQFF
TRBJ2-3 TRBV7-9 NA NA TGTGCCAGCAGCTTGGGCAGCCTCGCAGATACGCAGTATTTT CASSLGSLADTQYF
TRBJ2-5 TRBV3-1 TRBD2 NA TGTGCCAGCAGCCGGGCGGGGGGGCTACAAGAGACCCAGTACTTC CASSRAGGLQETQYF
TRBJ2-3 TRBV5-1 NA once TGCGCCAGCAGCTTAGAGCGGGGCACAGATACGCAGTATTTT CASSLERGTDTQYF
TRBJ2-2 TRBV7-8 TRBD2 once TGTGCCAGCAGCTTAACCCGGGGGGGGGCCGGGGAGCTGTTTTTT CASSLTRGGAGELFF
TRBJ2-4 TRBV6-1 TRBD2 NA TGTGCCAGCAGCGAGGGACTAGCGGGGGGGCTAGCCAAAAACATTCAGTACTTC CASSEGLAGGLAKNIQYF
TRBJ2-3 TRBV29-1 NA NA TGCAGCGTCCGACTAGGAACAAGCACAGATACGCAGTATTTT CSVRLGTSTDTQYF